This T cell receptor beta chain was sequenced for a study of cytomegalovirus exposure and HLA in healthy donors. Study-wide findings and caveats: In vitro, three CMV-associated chains proved specific for CMV antigens. The study dropped some indistinguishable V segments, TRBV6-2 and TRBV6-3 among them. For TCR beta chains, V- and J-gene trimming was later linked to a missense DCLRE1C variant. Roughly uniform sequencing depth across donors was assumed, possibly incorrectly.

This CDR3 is 14 amino acids long. The germline gives CDR1 MNHNY, CDR2 SVGAGI (reference sequence). Trimming cost V 6 bases and J 6 bases, with 18 bases left between them. The PCR ran on 60 Vbeta and 13 Jbeta primers. The method was immunoSEQ multiplex PCR; TCRdb's version includes in-frame clones alone and lacks a portion of them. Of 140,000 to 150,000 clones listed, about 73% were seen once; the top ten hold roughly 2%. This clone appeared a single time. Its antigen is unknown. The receptor comes from a woman in her sixties or seventies in good health and CMV-seropositive. This chain uses TRBV6-6 with TRBJ2-7; possibly TRBD1 for D (6 bases). Input material: PBMCs. CDR3 region: CASRPPGHRAEQYF. Here the CDR3 DNA reads TGTGCCAGCAGACCTCCGGGACACCGAGCCGAGCAGTACTTC.